This T cell receptor (beta chain) was captured by sequencing in a study of blood T cell repertoires in COVID-19. At the level of the study: Material from acute and convalescent COVID-19 was sourced from the United States, Italy and Spain. T cells, B-cell-depleted T cells, or PBMCs supplied cDNA or gDNA.

The CDR3 has 12 amino acids. Trimming left V 8 bases short and J 5 bases short, with 9 bases between. The germline V gene encodes CDR1 MDHEN and CDR2 SYDVKM. In the original analysis: Amplification of reference gene primers provided the estimated nucleated cell counts. Measured with immunoSEQ multiplex PCR; TCRdb has only the in-frame clones, and not every one. That table furnishes V, J and clone size, whereas the DNA furnished D and trimming. The sample gives under 200,000 clones, around 90% of which show up once; over 3.5% is in the top ten. The V call is TRBV28, the J call TRBJ2-2; D is possibly TRBD1 (6 bases). Source material: peripheral blood. The receptor was derived from a woman in her fifties or sixties who had recovered from COVID-19. DNA for the CDR3: TGTGCCAGCCTCGGACAGACCGGGGAGCTGTTTTTT. Translation gives CASLGQTGELFF.